These 18 T cell receptor beta chains originate from one sample sequenced in a study of CXCR3-negative and CXCR3-positive naive CD8 T cells. Findings and caveats of the study: Naive cells that were CXCR3-positive had more hydrophobic TRB CDR3s (compared with CXCR3-negative naive cells).

These TCRs are of unknown antigen specificity. The study made its TRB cDNA libraries by 5' RACE, adding UMI labels. TCRdb processed the 5' RACE reads again and assigns one entry to each CDR3 protein, with no DNA. In all, the sample yields some 110,000 distinct CDR3 sequences. Specimen: naive CXCR3+ CD8+ T cells from blood. Subset here: CD45RO-CCR7+CD27+CD95- naive CD8+ T cells expressing CXCR3 (TNR3+). Receptor source: a human donor in good health. Some clones in this sample may be carry-over from other donors' samples.

J is TRBJ2-2 and V is TRBV6-6; TCRdb designates TRBD1, a call that cannot be tested without DNA. This CDR3 spans 14 amino acids. Per germline, CDR1 MNHNY and CDR2 SVGAGI (reference sequence). The CDR3 loop reads CASQGQENTGELFF.

V usage is TRBV7-9 and J usage is TRBJ1-5. CDR1 and CDR2 (germline): SEHNR, FQNEAQ (reference sequence). The CDR3 is 12 amino acids. Here the CDR3 reads CASSSSDQPQHF.

This chain connects TRBV5-6 to TRBJ2-7. Per germline, CDR1 SGHDT and CDR2 YYEEEE. The CDR3 covers 13 residues. Here the CDR3 reads CASSPRVDREQYF.

The chain is built from TRBV18 and TRBJ2-7. Germline assignment: CDR1 KGHSH and CDR2 LQKENI. The CDR3 sequence is 13 residues long. This CDR3 reads CASSPGLGWEQYF.

The rearrangement links TRBV5-1 to TRBJ2-3. CDR3 length: 12 amino acids. The germline gives CDR1 SGHRS, CDR2 YFSETQ. The CDR3 sequence: CASSSLTDTQYF.

The gene calls are TRBV7-9 and TRBJ2-5. Germline CDR1 and CDR2: SEHNR and FQNEAQ (reference sequence). The CDR3 has 13 amino acids. CDR3 amino acids: CASSLDYQETQYF. The entire variable domain, with the rest obtained from reference TRBV7-9 and TRBJ2-5, is as follows: DTGVSQNPRHKITKRGQNVTFRCDPISEHNRLYWYRQTLGQGPEFLTYFQNEAQLEKSRLLSDRFSAERPKGSFSTLEIQRTEQGDSAMYLCASSLDYQETQYFGPGTRLLVL.

The chain couples TRBV2 to TRBJ2-4. The germline gives CDR1 SNHLY, CDR2 FYNNEI. The CDR3 sequence is 14 residues long. CDR3 protein: CASSDGSSVNIQYF.

J is TRBJ2-7 and V is TRBV7-9; the D call of TRBD2 rests on TCRdb alone, since no DNA is present to check it. CDR3 size: 12 residues. Germline CDR1 reads SEHNR; CDR2 reads FQNEAQ (reference sequence). CDR3 amino acids: CASMYSGEEQYF. Complete variable domain (other parts from reference TRBV7-9 and TRBJ2-7): DTGVSQNPRHKITKRGQNVTFRCDPISEHNRLYWYRQTLGQGPEFLTYFQNEAQLEKSRLLSDRFSAERPKGSFSTLEIQRTEQGDSAMYLCASMYSGEEQYFGPGTRLTVT.

The chain has TRBV15 and TRBJ2-3. The CDR3 is made up of 13 amino acids. Germline assignment: CDR1 LNHNV and CDR2 YYDKDF (reference sequence). The CDR3 is CATSRDSTDTQYF.

J is TRBJ1-5 and V is TRBV20-1; there is no DNA to check the TCRdb D call of TRBD1. The CDR3 consists of 13 residues. Germline assignment: CDR1 DFQATT and CDR2 SNEGSKA (reference sequence). CDR3 protein: CSAWDIGNQPQHF.

The chain joins TRBV3-1 to TRBJ1-2; TCRdb outputs TRBD1, but without DNA this stays unchecked. The CDR3 extends over 15 amino acids. Looked up from germline, CDR1 is LGHDT and CDR2 is YNNKEL (reference sequence). The CDR3: CASSPGTGGMAGYTF.

The chain employs TRBV4-3 and TRBJ2-1; the TCRdb D gene call, TRBD2, has no DNA to confirm it. CDR1 LGHNA and CDR2 YSLEER come from the germline V gene. The CDR3 sequence is 15 residues long. The CDR3 here is CASSQITSGGNEQFF.

V and J are TRBV6-6 and TRBJ2-7; TCRdb proposes TRBD2, but this gene call is untestable without DNA. The CDR3 totals 12 residues. Germline V CDR1 and CDR2: MNHNY, SVGAGI (reference sequence). The CDR3 loop reads CASKEEGYEQYF.

The chain employs TRBV29-1 and TRBJ2-3; without DNA, the TCRdb call of TRBD2 cannot be checked. Per germline, CDR1 SQVTM and CDR2 ANQGSEA. This CDR3 has 14 residues. CDR3 sequence reads: CSVGLAGTTDTQYF.

This chain links TRBV21-1 with TRBJ1-5; the D call of TRBD1 rests on TCRdb alone, since no DNA is present to check it. TRBV21-1 is deemed a pseudogene. The CDR3 is 15 amino acids. The CDR3: CASSSPEVSNQPQHF.

The V call is TRBV4-1, the J call TRBJ2-3. From germline, CDR1 is MGHRA and CDR2 YSYEKL. CDR3 length equals 12 residues. CDR3 amino acids: CASSPRFDTQYF.

The chain uses TRBV11-3 and TRBJ1-2. The CDR3 loop spans 13 amino acids. Germline-derived CDR1 and CDR2 are SGHNT and YENEEA. CDR3 residues: CASSTKWSYGYTF.

This chain uses TRBV5-1 with TRBJ1-5; TCRdb's D gene call, TRBD1, goes unchecked for lack of DNA. Germline V CDR1 and CDR2: SGHRS, YFSETQ. This CDR3 contains 14 residues. CDR3 in amino acids: CASSRGGGGQPQHF.